The entry below describes one T cell receptor (beta chain). The germline gives CDR1 SGHVS, CDR2 FNYEAQ. The CDR3 covers 17 residues. The ends lost 2 bases at V and 3 bases at J; junction bases unmatched: 6. The entry originates in a study of blood T cell repertoires in COVID-19. Data came from immunoSEQ multiplex PCR; TCRdb stores just in-frame clones and leaves some out. In the table there are about 300,000 clones, 65% to 90% of which are singletons. Researchers sorted participants into cohorts using their self-reported clinical history. Recovered status applied to Cohort 3 donors who had two consecutive negative PCRs. It also applied to those with clearance or with symptom resolution.

The TCR comes from a man in his thirties or forties who had recovered from COVID-19. The source material was PBMCs or T cells enriched from blood (not recorded which). The chain recombines TRBV7-6 with TRBJ2-2; 10 nucleotides agree with TRBD2. Here the CDR3 DNA reads TGTGCCAGCAGCTTAATGGCTAGCGGGGGCGACACCGGGGAGCTGTTTTTT. Protein sequence: CASSLMASGGDTGELFF.